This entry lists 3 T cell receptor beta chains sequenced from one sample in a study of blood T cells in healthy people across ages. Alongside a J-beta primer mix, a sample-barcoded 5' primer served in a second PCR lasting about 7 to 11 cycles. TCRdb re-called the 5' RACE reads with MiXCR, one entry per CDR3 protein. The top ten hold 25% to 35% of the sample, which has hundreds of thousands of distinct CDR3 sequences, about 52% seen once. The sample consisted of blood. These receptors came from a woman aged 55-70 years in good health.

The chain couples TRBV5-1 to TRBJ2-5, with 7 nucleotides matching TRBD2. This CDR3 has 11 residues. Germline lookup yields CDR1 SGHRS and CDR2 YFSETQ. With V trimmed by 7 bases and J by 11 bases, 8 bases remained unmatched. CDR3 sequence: CASRGVNEQYF. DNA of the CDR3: TGCGCCAGCCGGGGGGTTAATGAGCAGTACTTC.

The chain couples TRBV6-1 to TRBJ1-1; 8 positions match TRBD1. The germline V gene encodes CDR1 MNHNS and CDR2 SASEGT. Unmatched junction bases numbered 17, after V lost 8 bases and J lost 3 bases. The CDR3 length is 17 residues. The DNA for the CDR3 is TGTGCCAGCGGGCGGACAGGGTTCCCTCTGAAGGACACTGAAGCTTTCTTT. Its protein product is CASGRTGFPLKDTEAFF.

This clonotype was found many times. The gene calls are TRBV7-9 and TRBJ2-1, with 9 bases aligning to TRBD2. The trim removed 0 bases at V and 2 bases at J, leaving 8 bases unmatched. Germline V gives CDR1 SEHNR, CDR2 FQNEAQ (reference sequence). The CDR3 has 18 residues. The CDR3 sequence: CASSLALDGLATYNEQFF. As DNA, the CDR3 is TGTGCCAGCAGCTTAGCCTTGGACGGACTAGCGACCTACAATGAGCAGTTCTTC. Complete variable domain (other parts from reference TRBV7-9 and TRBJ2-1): DTGVSQNPRHKITKRGQNVTFRCDPISEHNRLYWYRQTLGQGPEFLTYFQNEAQLEKSRLLSDRFSAERPKGSFSTLEIQRTEQGDSAMYLCASSLALDGLATYNEQFFGPGTRLTVL.